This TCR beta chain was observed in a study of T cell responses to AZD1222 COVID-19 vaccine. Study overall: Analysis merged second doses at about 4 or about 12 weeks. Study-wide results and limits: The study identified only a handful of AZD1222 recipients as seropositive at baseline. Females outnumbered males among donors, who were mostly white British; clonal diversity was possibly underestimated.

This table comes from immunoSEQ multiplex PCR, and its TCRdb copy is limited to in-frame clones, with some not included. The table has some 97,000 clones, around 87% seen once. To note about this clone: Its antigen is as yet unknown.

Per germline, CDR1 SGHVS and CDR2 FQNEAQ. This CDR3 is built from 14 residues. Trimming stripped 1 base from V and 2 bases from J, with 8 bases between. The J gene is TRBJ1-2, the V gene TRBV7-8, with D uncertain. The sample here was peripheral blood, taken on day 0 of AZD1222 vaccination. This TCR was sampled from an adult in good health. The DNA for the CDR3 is TGTGCCAGCAGCTTAGACGAGACGAACTATGGCTACACCTTC. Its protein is CASSLDETNYGYTF.